The 15 T cell receptor beta chains below were found in one sample sequenced in a study of massively parallel sequencing of T cell beta chains. In TCRdb, the 5' RACE reads were re-called with MiXCR into one record per CDR3 protein. The sample consists of more than 4,000 distinct CDR3 sequences, 37% of them appearing once. Sample: commercial RNA from peripheral blood pooled from many donors. These receptor sequences come from a pool of human donors in good health; the sample was commercial RNA pooled from many donors.

This clonotype turned up a few times. The chain joins TRBV13 to TRBJ2-1; unclear D gene. Germline V gene sequence: CDR1 PRHDT, CDR2 FYEKMQ (reference sequence). CDR3 length equals 13 residues. The V and J ends lost 6 bases and 0 bases respectively, with 6 bases between them. The CDR3 DNA follows: TGTGCCAGCAGGTCAAGCTCCTACAATGAGCAGTTCTTC. Translating gives CASRSSSYNEQFF.

The chain has TRBV5-1 and TRBJ1-4; D is undetermined. The germline V and J ends were trimmed by 4 bases and 1 base, with 11 bases remaining between them. CDR1 is SGHRS and CDR2 is YFSETQ in the germline V gene. The length of the CDR3 is 15 residues. In DNA form, the CDR3 reads TGCGCCAGCAGCCCGGGCCGGGGAACTAATGAAAAACTGTTTTTT. Its translation is CASSPGRGTNEKLFF.

This clonotype was detected only a few times. This sequence joins TRBV4-1 and TRBJ1-5; D is possibly TRBD1 (5 bases). V lost 2 bases and J 4 bases, leaving 9 bases between the germline ends. CDR3 length: 14 residues. Germline V gene data show CDR1 as MGHRA and CDR2 as YSYEKL. The CDR3 reads CASSQQGGNQPQHF. The CDR3 DNA is TGCGCCAGCAGCCAACAGGGTGGTAATCAGCCCCAGCATTTT.

The table lists this clonotype with a count of one. The CDR3 DNA reads TGTGCCAGTAGTATTTGGGGGTTCAGCTCCTACAATGAGCAGTTCTTC. Amino acid sequence: CASSIWGFSSYNEQFF. V is TRBV19 and J is TRBJ2-1, with D perhaps assigned TRBD1 or TRBD2 (5 bases each). Looked up from germline, CDR1 is LNHDA and CDR2 is SQIVND (reference sequence). This CDR3 is built from 16 residues. Trimming removed 3 bases from V and 0 bases from J, with 12 bases in between.

V gene TRBV4-1 combines with J gene TRBJ2-5; 8 bases fit TRBD2. Trimming took 4 bases from V and 5 from J; bases not matched to a gene: 6. The CDR3 extends over 14 amino acids. CDR1 and CDR2 (germline): MGHRA, YSYEKL. The CDR3 coding sequence is TGCGCCAGCAGCCCGGGGGGGACGGTGGAGACCCAGTACTTC. It is translated as CASSPGGTVETQYF.

V and J are TRBV7-3 and TRBJ2-3, with D tentatively TRBD2 (5 bases). CDR3 length: 14 amino acids. CDR1 and CDR2 (germline): SGHTA, FQGTGA. V was cut by 0 bases and J by 1 base, with 5 bases left in between. The CDR3 DNA follows: TGTGCCAGCAGCTTAACTAGCGGCACAGATACGCAGTATTTT. This gives the protein CASSLTSGTDTQYF.

This clonotype was observed a few times. The chain is built from TRBV2 and TRBJ1-2; no clear D gene. There are 10 residues in the CDR3. In germline, CDR1 is SNHLY, CDR2 FYNNEI. Trimming removed 4 bases at V and 8 bases at J, with 5 bases between. CDR3 residues: CASSAGGYTF. As DNA, the CDR3 is TGTGCCAGCAGTGCTGGGGGCTACACCTTC.

This clonotype has only a few counts. The chain recombines TRBV19 with TRBJ2-1, with D unresolved. This CDR3 has 12 residues. Trimming pared 4 bases from V and 5 bases from J, leaving 6 bases between. Looked up from germline, CDR1 is LNHDA and CDR2 is SQIVND (reference sequence). CDR3 in amino acids: CASSSRNNEQFF. DNA for the CDR3: TGTGCCAGTAGTAGTCGGAACAATGAGCAGTTCTTC.

This clonotype has just a few counts. J is TRBJ2-1 and V is TRBV11-3, with D perhaps TRBD1 or TRBD2 (5 bases each). Between the trimmed V and J ends, which lost 2 bases and 0 bases, there was a span of 8 bases. The CDR3 has 15 amino acids. Looked up from germline, CDR1 is SGHNT and CDR2 is YENEEA. The CDR3 region is CASSLLGTSYNEQFF. CDR3 nucleotide sequence: TGTGCCAGCAGCTTACTGGGGACCTCCTACAATGAGCAGTTCTTC.

This chain connects TRBV11-1 to TRBJ2-1; either TRBD1 or TRBD2 may fit D (6 bases each). The CDR3 totals 12 residues. V was clipped by 6 bases and J by 9 bases, with 12 bases between them. Germline lookup yields CDR1 SGHAT and CDR2 FQDESV (reference sequence). The CDR3 reads CASSPGGGEQFF. CDR3 DNA sequence: TGTGCCAGCAGTCCCGGGGGCGGTGAGCAGTTCTTC. The whole variable domain, filled in from reference TRBV11-1 and TRBJ2-1, reads EAEVAQSPRYKITEKSQAVAFWCDPISGHATLYWYRQILGQGPELLVQFQDESVVDDSQLPKDRFSAERLKGVDSTLKIQPAELGDSAMYLCASSPGGGEQFFGPGTRLTVL.

This clonotype was observed a handful of times. V usage is TRBV5-4 and J usage is TRBJ2-7; perhaps TRBD1 as D (6 bases). Per the germline V gene, CDR1 is SGHNT and CDR2 is YYREEE (reference sequence). Between the trimmed V and J ends, which lost 4 bases and 3 bases, there was a span of 11 bases. CDR3 length: 13 amino acids. Written as DNA, the CDR3 is TGTGCCAGCAGCATGGGCAGGGGCTACGAGCAGTACTTC. This gives the protein CASSMGRGYEQYF.

The rearrangement joins TRBV20-1 to TRBJ2-7; 10 bases are shared with TRBD2. This CDR3 contains 13 residues. Trimming at V came to 5 bases and at J to 6 bases, leaving 7 bases not matched to a gene. The germline V gene encodes CDR1 DFQATT and CDR2 SNEGSKA (reference sequence). The CDR3 spells CSAPGTSDIEQYF. As DNA, the CDR3 is TGCAGTGCTCCCGGGACTAGCGACATCGAGCAGTACTTC.

DNA of the CDR3: TGTGCCAGCAGCCTAGCGGGAGGCAGGGATGAGCAGTTCTTC. This codes for CASSLAGGRDEQFF. This chain joins TRBV4-2 and TRBJ2-1, with 10 bases matching TRBD2. Germline trimming cut 4 bases from V and 8 bases from J; bases unmatched to any gene: 5. This CDR3 is 14 amino acids long. Germline CDR1 is LGHNA and CDR2 is YNFKEQ.

The V call is TRBV10-3, the J call TRBJ2-1; 8 bases align to TRBD2. This CDR3 is 14 amino acids long. V gave up 4 bases and J gave up 8 bases; unmatched junction bases: 7. Germline V gene data show CDR1 as ENHRY and CDR2 as SYGVKD. CDR3 DNA sequence: TGTGCCATCAGTGTATACGGGAGGGCCGATGAGCAGTTCTTC. It encodes CAISVYGRADEQFF.

The chain links TRBV6-5 to TRBJ1-1; 7 bases fit TRBD1. V gave up 2 bases and J gave up 0 bases; unmatched junction bases: 6. The CDR3 consists of 16 residues. Per the germline V gene, CDR1 is MNHEY and CDR2 is SVGAGI. The CDR3 DNA reads TGTGCCAGCAGTTACCCTAGGGACAGCCTGAACACTGAAGCTTTCTTT. Protein sequence: CASSYPRDSLNTEAFF.